The 14 T cell receptor beta chains in this list originate from one sample, sequenced in a study of T cells in Graves' hyperthyroidism and ophthalmopathy (dated by TCRdb to the late 2010s). The library was built by means of multiplex PCR. TCRdb names Illumina HiSeq 2000 as the instrument used. The TCR beta CDR3 regions were amplified from the RNA transcripts. The first round of RT-PCR for the TCR CDR3 was performed with the HTBI primer set and the Qiagen OneStep RT-PCR kit. TCRdb's own reprocessing of the public reads used fastp at Q25 and MiXCR and kept productive beta chains. Records with the same CDR3 protein are collapsed into one entry carrying the most frequent genes and DNA. For this sample the table gives fewer than 300,000 distinct CDR3 sequences, of which 13% to 15% were detected only once. Of the sample, 30% to 35% falls within the top ten clones. Sequenced sample: blood. These receptors originate from a woman aged 50 to 60 with Graves' hyperthyroidism that later progressed to Graves' ophthalmopathy.

This clonotype was detected ten times or more. This CDR3 reads CASSLQGFGQPQHF. In DNA form, the CDR3 reads TGTGCCAGCAGCTTACAAGGATTCGGACAGCCCCAGCATTTT. V and J are TRBV11-2 and TRBJ1-5; D remains unclear. The CDR3 covers 14 residues. Germline V gene sequence: CDR1 SGHAT, CDR2 FQNNGV. V was clipped by 2 bases and J by 7 bases, with 12 bases between them.

This clonotype was observed a handful of times. This chain joins TRBV9 and TRBJ2-3; no reliable D call. The CDR3 extends over 13 amino acids. Trimming pared 5 bases from V and 0 bases from J, leaving 7 bases between. CDR1 and CDR2 (germline): SGDLS, YYNGEE. The CDR3 region is CASSRTSTDTQYF. The CDR3 DNA reads as TGTGCCAGCAGTCGTACTAGCACAGATACGCAGTATTTT.

This clonotype was seen repeatedly, ten times or more. The V and J genes are TRBV18 and TRBJ2-5, with 7 bases identical to TRBD2. The CDR3 runs 13 residues. CDR1 is KGHSH and CDR2 is LQKENI in the germline V gene. After removal of 3 bases from V and 5 bases from J, the junction contained 3 bases not matched to a gene. CDR3 nucleotides: TGTGCCAGCTCACCGGCCGGGAGGGAGACCCAGTACTTC. Protein: CASSPAGRETQYF.

This clonotype was found many times. The V gene is TRBV5-5, the J gene TRBJ1-5; D is perhaps TRBD1 (5 bases). Per the germline V gene, CDR1 is SGHKS and CDR2 is YYEKEE (reference sequence). Trimming pared 4 bases from V and 4 bases from J, leaving 15 bases between. The CDR3 is made up of 15 amino acids. CDR3 DNA sequence: TGTGCCAGCAGCCCGGGACCCAGCTCAAATCAGCCCCAGCATTTT. Its translation is CASSPGPSSNQPQHF.

The sample holds a few counts of this clonotype. This chain links TRBV20-1 with TRBJ1-4, with 8 bases identical to TRBD1. Germline lookup yields CDR1 DFQATT and CDR2 SNEGSKA (reference sequence). The CDR3 totals 13 residues. The V and J ends lost 4 bases and 5 bases, in that order; junction bases with no gene match: 3. DNA for the CDR3: TGCAGTGCTACCAGGACAGGGAATGAAAAACTGTTTTTT. Its translation: CSATRTGNEKLFF.

The chain combines TRBV4-2 with TRBJ2-2, with 9 bases fitting TRBD2. Trimming cost V 4 bases and J 5 bases; bases outside gene matches: 8. The CDR3 contains 16 residues. Germline V gene data show CDR1 as LGHNA and CDR2 as YNFKEQ. The DNA of the CDR3 is TGTGCCAGCAGCCGAGTAGCGGGAGTTCAGACCGGGGAGCTGTTTTTT. It codes for CASSRVAGVQTGELFF.

The CDR3 sequence: CATSDLGGSQGSYNEQFF. CDR3 DNA sequence: TGTGCCACCAGTGATTTAGGGGGTAGCCAGGGCTCCTACAATGAGCAGTTCTTC. The chain couples TRBV24-1 to TRBJ2-1; possible D gene TRBD1, 6 bases. CDR3 size: 18 residues. Per the germline V gene, CDR1 is KGHDR and CDR2 is SFDVKD. The V and J ends lost 1 base and 0 bases respectively, with 15 bases between them.

In its sample, this clonotype was seen many times. The rearrangement joins TRBV2 to TRBJ2-1; no definite D call. V shed 4 bases and J shed 7 bases, with 14 bases lying between them. The CDR3 is 14 amino acids. The germline V gene encodes CDR1 SNHLY and CDR2 FYNNEI. The CDR3 region has the DNA TGTGCCAGCAGTGCCATGGGCTCACTAAATGAGCAGTTCTTC. The encoded protein is CASSAMGSLNEQFF.

This clonotype has ten or more counts. The CDR3 sequence is CASSPGWKNTEAFF. The CDR3, as DNA: TGTGCCAGCAGTCCAGGGTGGAAGAACACTGAAGCTTTCTTT. The chain employs TRBV3-1 and TRBJ1-1, with D perhaps TRBD1 (5 bases). Germline CDR1 reads LGHDT; CDR2 reads YNNKEL (reference sequence). The CDR3 consists of 14 residues. V was pared by 6 bases and J by 1 base, with 12 bases between.

The rearrangement joins TRBV27 to TRBJ2-2, with 8 bases that match TRBD1. CDR1 and CDR2 from the germline V gene are MNHEY and SMNVEV (reference sequence). V trimming: 3 bases; J trimming: 3 bases; junction bases outside the gene matches: 9. This CDR3 is built from 17 residues. The CDR3 loop reads CASSFPPHRGYTGELFF. Written as DNA, the CDR3 is TGTGCCAGCAGTTTCCCACCCCACAGGGGGTACACCGGGGAGCTGTTTTTT.

This clonotype was counted at least ten times. The chain couples TRBV28 to TRBJ2-7; 8 bases line up with TRBD1. Germline assignment: CDR1 MDHEN and CDR2 SYDVKM. The CDR3 consists of 14 residues. The V gene end was trimmed by 2 bases and the J gene end by 1 base; junction bases not matched to a gene: 1. This CDR3 is CASSLTGGSYEQYF. DNA for the CDR3: TGTGCCAGCAGTTTAACAGGGGGGTCCTACGAGCAGTACTTC.

This clonotype was counted ten times or more. The rearrangement links TRBV7-8 to TRBJ2-7, with 11 bases aligning to TRBD2. The ends lost 3 bases at V and 3 bases at J; junction bases unmatched: 4. The CDR3 length is 15 residues. Germline CDR1 SGHVS, CDR2 FQNEAQ. In DNA, the CDR3 is TGTGCCAGCAGCTTTCTTACTAGCGGGAGCTACGAGCAGTACTTC. Translation: CASSFLTSGSYEQYF.

This clonotype was recorded at least ten times. The J gene is TRBJ1-1, the V gene TRBV28, with 7 bases fitting TRBD1. This CDR3 region has 15 residues. The V segment lost 4 bases and the J segment 1 base; nucleotides outside the gene matches: 6. The germline V gene has CDR1 MDHEN and CDR2 SYDVKM. This CDR3 is CASSSRGQTNTEAFF. CDR3 nucleotides: TGTGCCAGCAGTTCCCGGGGACAGACGAACACTGAAGCTTTCTTT.

This clonotype was seen many times. The chain joins TRBV18 to TRBJ2-1, with 10 bases lining up with TRBD1. The CDR3 consists of 14 residues. V shed 4 bases and J 8 bases; nucleotides not matched to a gene: 5. CDR1 and CDR2 (germline): KGHSH, LQKENI. The CDR3 region is CASSHGTGVDEQFF. The CDR3 bases are TGTGCCAGCTCACACGGGACAGGGGTTGATGAGCAGTTCTTC.